The 18 T cell receptor beta chains presented below share a single source sample, sequenced in a study of multiple sclerosis patients with progressive multifocal leukoencephalopathy. Only in-frame clones appear in the TCRdb table, and some are missing; sequencing was by immunoSEQ multiplex PCR. The profile covers over 20,000 clones, with around 93% appearing a single time and 2% to 2.5% taken by the ten largest. Time point defined: approximately 12 months of natalizumab therapy. The starting material was PBMCs, obtained from a patient treated with natalizumab. The receptor set was obtained from a man between 25 and 39 years old with multiple sclerosis.

The chain recombines TRBV7-2 with TRBJ2-1, with 8 bases aligning to TRBD1. Losses at the gene ends were 5 bases for V and 3 bases for J; bases not matched to a gene: 6. This CDR3 comprises 15 residues. Germline CDR1 SGHTA, CDR2 FQGNSA. The CDR3 DNA is TGTGCCAGCAGCCCCGACAGGGGCTACTACAATGAGCAGTTCTTC. Translated, it gives CASSPDRGYYNEQFF.

The CDR3 bases are TGTGCCAGCAGAGGACTAGGTTTGGAGACCCAGTACTTC. Translation gives CASRGLGLETQYF. The V and J genes are TRBV27 and TRBJ2-5; the match to TRBD2 covers 7 bases. This CDR3 region has 13 residues. Germline V gene lookup returns CDR1 MNHEY and CDR2 SMNVEV (reference sequence). V lost 6 bases, J lost 5 bases, and 6 bases stayed unmatched.

The V gene is TRBV5-8, the J gene TRBJ1-1, with 7 bases aligning to TRBD1. This CDR3 contains 17 residues. The germline V gene encodes CDR1 SGHTS and CDR2 YDEGEE. V shed 3 bases, J shed 4 bases, and the junction held 15 bases outside the gene matches. CDR3 sequence (DNA): TGTGCCAGCAGCTGGGACAGAGGGGGCGGATTGAGCACTGAAGCTTTCTTT. Translated, it gives CASSWDRGGGLSTEAFF.

The chain links TRBV7-9 to TRBJ1-4; no clear D. The V end lost 8 bases, the J end lost 4 bases, and 14 bases lay between the germline ends. Germline V gene lookup returns CDR1 SEHNR and CDR2 FQNEAQ (reference sequence). The CDR3 has 14 amino acids. DNA of the CDR3: TGTGCCAGCGGGGAGACCGTAATTAATGAAAAACTGTTTTTT. Its protein product is CASGETVINEKLFF. The entire variable domain, with the rest obtained from reference TRBV7-9 and TRBJ1-4, is as follows: DTGVSQNPRHKITKRGQNVTFRCDPISEHNRLYWYRQTLGQGPEFLTYFQNEAQLEKSRLLSDRFSAERPKGSFSTLEIQRTEQGDSAMYLCASGETVINEKLFFGSGTQLSVL.

J is TRBJ1-5 and V is TRBV7-2; D call uncertain. The length of the CDR3 is 15 residues. CDR1 is SGHTA and CDR2 is FQGNSA in the germline V gene. The V end was cut by 1 base, the J end by 7 bases, with 14 bases between. The CDR3 coding sequence is TGTGCCAGCAGCTTAGGTCTGGGATCAGGACAGCCCCAGCATTTT. Encoded protein: CASSLGLGSGQPQHF.

The chain recombines TRBV5-1 with TRBJ1-1; the D is unclear. The CDR3 contains 15 residues. Looked up from germline, CDR1 is SGHRS and CDR2 is YFSETQ. Trimming stripped 1 base from V and 5 bases from J, with 15 bases between. The CDR3 spells CASSLNPGGMTEAFF. The CDR3 region has the DNA TGCGCCAGCAGCTTGAACCCGGGTGGAATGACTGAAGCTTTCTTT.

The V and J genes are TRBV27 and TRBJ2-7; 8 bases agree with TRBD2. This CDR3 comprises 16 residues. Germline V gives CDR1 MNHEY, CDR2 SMNVEV (reference sequence). Germline trimming cut 0 bases from V and 0 bases from J; bases unmatched to any gene: 4. CDR3 loop: CASSLSTGGGSYEQYF. For the CDR3, the DNA is TGTGCCAGCAGTTTATCTACGGGGGGGGGCTCCTACGAGCAGTACTTC.

Here the CDR3 DNA reads TGTGCCAGCAGCCCGGCGGAGACTGTCCTGAACACTGAAGCTTTCTTT. This sequence encodes CASSPAETVLNTEAFF. This chain connects TRBV5-4 to TRBJ1-1; D unresolved. Trimming stripped 4 bases from V and 0 bases from J, with 16 bases between. There are 16 residues in the CDR3. CDR1 is SGHNT and CDR2 is YYREEE in the germline V gene (reference sequence).

The gene calls are TRBV2 and TRBJ2-1, with 10 bases matching TRBD2. Germline V gene sequence: CDR1 SNHLY, CDR2 FYNNEI. V dropped 5 bases and J dropped 8; count of bases not matched to a gene: 12. This CDR3 is 16 amino acids long. The CDR3 is CASSTDLAGADDEQFF. The CDR3 DNA reads TGTGCCAGCAGTACCGATCTAGCGGGAGCTGACGATGAGCAGTTCTTC.

The chain carries TRBV18 and TRBJ2-2, with TRBD2 identical over 9 bases. V lost 3 bases, J lost 4 bases, and 6 bases stayed unmatched. The CDR3 has 16 residues. Germline V gene lookup returns CDR1 KGHSH and CDR2 LQKENI. This CDR3 reads CASSPLAGGSTGELFF. The CDR3 DNA follows: TGTGCCAGCTCACCGCTGGCGGGAGGGAGCACCGGGGAGCTGTTTTTT.

The chain recombines TRBV4-2 with TRBJ2-1; possible D gene TRBD1, 6 bases. The CDR3 is 11 amino acids. Per germline, CDR1 LGHNA and CDR2 YNFKEQ. Between the trimmed V and J ends, which lost 4 bases and 8 bases, there was a span of 6 bases. This chain's CDR3 is CASSRGHEQFF. CDR3 bases: TGTGCCAGCAGCCGGGGGCATGAGCAGTTCTTC.

This chain connects TRBV2 to TRBJ2-7, with D possibly being TRBD2 (5 bases). The germline V and J ends were trimmed by 5 bases and 2 bases, with 13 bases remaining between them. The CDR3 runs to 14 residues. CDR1 and CDR2 from the germline V gene are SNHLY and FYNNEI. CDR3 residues: CASSLMRAAYEQYF. CDR3 sequence (DNA): TGTGCCAGCAGTTTAATGCGGGCCGCCTACGAGCAGTACTTC.

The sample holds one count of this clone. The genes are TRBV2 and TRBJ2-5; D assignment may be TRBD1 or TRBD2 (5 bases each). The CDR3 consists of 13 residues. Germline CDR1 reads SNHLY; CDR2 reads FYNNEI. Deletions cut 6 bases from V and 4 bases from J, with 12 bases between. This CDR3 is CASSEGRRETQYF. CDR3 sequence (DNA): TGTGCCAGCAGCGAGGGACGGCGAGAGACCCAGTACTTC.

This chain uses TRBV27 with TRBJ1-5, with a possible D match to TRBD1 (6 bases). V lost 3 bases and J lost 7, with 16 bases in between. The CDR3 extends over 15 amino acids. In germline, CDR1 is MNHEY, CDR2 SMNVEV (reference sequence). The CDR3 coding sequence is TGTGCCAGCAGTTTGGGGGGGCCCCCGGGGCAGCCCCAGCATTTT. Protein product: CASSLGGPPGQPQHF.

This sequence joins TRBV10-3 and TRBJ1-3, with D perhaps TRBD1 (5 bases). Germline V lookup: CDR1 ENHRY, CDR2 SYGVKD. V lost 4 bases and J lost 1, with 14 bases in between. This CDR3 comprises 16 residues. The CDR3 is CAISGSGALSGNTIYF. In DNA form, the CDR3 reads TGTGCCATCAGTGGGTCCGGGGCATTATCTGGAAACACCATATATTTT.

V and J are TRBV6-5 and TRBJ1-2; D is perhaps TRBD1 (5 bases). The CDR3 is 13 amino acids. CDR1 and CDR2 (germline): MNHEY, SVGAGI. V was cut by 4 bases and J by 6 bases, with 12 bases left in between. The CDR3 nucleotides read TGTGCCAGCAGTTTCCAGGTGGGGGATGGCTACACCTTC. Translating it yields CASSFQVGDGYTF.

This clone has only one observation. V gene TRBV11-2 combines with J gene TRBJ2-5; D gene unclear. Germline CDR1 is SGHAT and CDR2 is FQNNGV. The V gene lost 4 bases and the J gene lost 1 base, with 1 base spanning the gap. This CDR3 has 11 amino acids. The CDR3 DNA follows: TGTGCCAGCAGCTCCCAAGAGACCCAGTACTTC. As protein: CASSSQETQYF. The full variable domain, rest sourced from reference TRBV11-2 and TRBJ2-5, is EAGVAQSPRYKIIEKRQSVAFWCNPISGHATLYWYQQILGQGPKLLIQFQNNGVVDDSQLPKDRFSAERLKGVDSTLKIQPAKLEDSAVYLCASSSQETQYFGPGTRLLVL.

This chain's CDR3 is CACYRRERHEQYF. CDR3 nucleotide sequence: TGTGCCTGCTACAGGCGGGAGCGCCACGAGCAGTACTTC. V is TRBV2 and J is TRBJ2-7; 7 bases align to TRBD2. Trimming removed 11 bases from V and 5 bases from J; junction bases left unmatched: 12. The CDR3 sequence is 13 residues long. CDR1 SNHLY and CDR2 FYNNEI come from the germline V gene.